This entry features one TCR beta chain sequence. There are a few counts of this clone. Its antigen specificity is not known. Per-nucleotide qualities are absent, and no much larger clonotype sits a single base away. The data belong to a study of Ad26.COV2.S vaccination and SARS-CoV-2 variants (dated by TCRdb to 2020 to 2022). With regard to the full study: Vaccine-arm donors were drawn from COV1001, a multicentre, randomized, double-blind, placebo-controlled phase I-IIa trial of Ad26.COV2.S in healthy adults. A total of approximately 30 samples were included in the TCR-sequenced set, comprising about 20 Ad26.COV2.S vaccine recipients, 5 placebo recipients and 8 SARS-CoV-2 convalescent individuals. Trial participants were randomized into five groups of five: low-dose or high-dose Ad26.COV2.S given once or twice, or placebo on both occasions. Investigators remained blinded to trial group allocation during experiments and outcome assessment. Sequencing of the TCRbeta repertoire served to evaluate the specificity and breadth of SARS-CoV-2-reactive T cell receptors following Ad26.COV2.S vaccination. Ad26.COV2.S was administered intramuscularly at a dose of 5x10^10 or 1x10^11 viral particles, either as one shot or as two shots given 56 days apart.

The immunoSEQ Assay was the method used to sequence TCRbeta CDR3 regions. After extraction, genomic DNA underwent amplification by bias-controlled multiplex PCR, followed by high-throughput sequencing. Per the authors' processing: To quantify the absolute abundance of every unique TCRbeta CDR3 region, sequences were collapsed and filtered. T cell fraction was estimated by normalization of TCRbeta template counts to usable DNA, with usable DNA being measured through amplification of reference genes present in all nucleated cells. Repertoire TCRs were annotated as SARS-CoV-2-specific when V gene, CDR3 amino acid sequence and J gene were exactly matched to a known reactive TCR set. The reference SARS-CoV-2 TCR set came from MIRA and was filtered for enrichment in COVID-19-positive ImmuneCODE repertoires, removing public or cross-reactive TCRs. Using the MIRA antigens, annotated TCRs were further analysed by specific ORF or by position within an ORF. Depth was the summed frequency of annotated unique rearrangements, while breadth was defined as annotated unique rearrangements over total unique productive rearrangements. Two-sided Wilcoxon rank-sum tests were used to compare TCR breadth between groups. The table was pulled from immuneACCESS by TCRdb, which kept in-frame rearrangements only. Such tables lose some clones; where checked, under half of the loss comes from unresolved V genes, and the rest has no known cause. V and J calls and clone size are those listed in that table; D and trimming were worked out from the DNA. Here the sample has roughly 240,000 clones; roughly 90% occur a single time. The ten largest clones take up about 11% of the sample.

The study at large found these results: Higher spike-specific TCR breadth was observed in Ad26.COV2.S recipients than in placebo recipients (P = 0.0014). It was noted by the authors that total T cell responses may have been underestimated by the TCR breadth and depth analyses. Comparing responses between vaccine doses or regimens was not something the study was powered to do. Substantial breadth of spike-specific CD8+ and CD4+ T cell responses was reported after vaccination. Vaccine and placebo recipients had comparable non-spike TCR breadth, which fits with the vaccine containing only spike.

Taken with the paper, the label for treatment or condition translates to: about 20 received Ad26.COV2.S at low or high dose, single or two shots; a few received placebo; per-sample allocation not given. For vaccine and placebo recipients, the sequenced repertoires came from samples collected on day 63 after the first injection. Cohort 1b enrolled about two dozen adults aged 18-55 years at a single site in Boston, USA, between 29 July and 7 August 2020. As a vaccine, Ad26.COV2.S was a replication-incompetent adenovirus type 26 vector that expressed a prefusion-stabilized SARS-CoV-2 spike protein derived from the original Wuhan strain. The trim is 0 bases for V and 4 bases for J, with a gap of 9 bases between the germline ends. The CDR3, from cysteine to phenylalanine, totals 15 residues. The retained sequence is limited to the CDR3, 45 bases, with the frame set at the first base. Via the germline V gene, CDR1 is SGHVS and CDR2 FQNEAQ.

Recombination linked TRBV7-8 to TRBJ2-2, and the D gene may be TRBD1, 6 bases matching. The clonotype was recovered from a person between 18 and 60 years old who received the Ad26.COV2.S COVID-19 vaccine or a placebo. This specimen consisted of peripheral blood, obtained in a trial of Ad26.COV2.S vaccine versus placebo. CDR3 sequence: CASSLAGGSTGELFF. In nucleotides, the sequence is TGTGCCAGCAGCTTAGCAGGGGGTTCCACCGGGGAGCTGTTTTTT.